In its sample, the clone carrying this T cell receptor (beta chain) was seen many times. Its antigen remains unknown. The source of the sample is a study of response to subunit inactivated influenza vaccine. Study-wide points: New T cells are recruited in small numbers by each seasonal influenza vaccination, according to the authors' suggestion.

TCRdb passed the RT-PCR reads through MiXCR, listing each CDR3 protein once. The sample includes hundreds of thousands of distinct CDR3 sequences, around a sixth seen only once; the top ten take roughly 11%. V was clipped by 2 bases and J by 5 bases, with 13 bases between them. Germline values: CDR1 SGHAT, CDR2 FQNNGV. The CDR3 covers 14 residues. The source of this sequence is a man in his forties or fifties who received an inactivated influenza vaccine. This chain links TRBV11-2 with TRBJ2-7, with unresolved D. The input for sequencing was PBMCs from blood, taken 11 to 12 days after vaccination. The CDR3 DNA follows: TGTGCCAGCAGCTTAATGCAGGCCACCCACGAGCAGTACTTC. Translation gives CASSLMQATHEQYF.